A single sample is the source of the 28 T cell receptor beta chains below, sequenced in a study of T cell responses to AZD1222 COVID-19 vaccine. The data were produced by immunoSEQ multiplex PCR, yet TCRdb's version contains in-frame clones alone and is incomplete. The sample contains 130,000 to 150,000 clones, 91% of which appear only once. The material sequenced was peripheral blood, taken on day 0 of AZD1222 vaccination. The receptors were gathered from an adult in good health.

The V and J genes are TRBV6-5 and TRBJ2-5; 7 nucleotides align to TRBD1. From germline, CDR1 is MNHEY and CDR2 SVGAGI. Trimming took 1 base from V and 7 from J; bases not matched to a gene: 9. The CDR3 runs to 15 residues. Here the CDR3 DNA reads TGTGCCAGCAGTTACTTTAAGGGACAGCCTGGGACCCAGTACTTC. This encodes CASSYFKGQPGTQYF.

This chain joins TRBV19 and TRBJ2-1; 11 nucleotides align to TRBD1. V dropped 10 bases and J dropped 9; count of bases not matched to a gene: 17. This CDR3 is built from 16 residues. Germline CDR1 is LNHDA and CDR2 is SQIVND (reference sequence). CDR3 in DNA: TGTGCCAAAACCGGGACAGGGGGGATAAAGCAGGGTGAGCAGTTCTTC. Amino acid sequence: CAKTGTGGIKQGEQFF.

This clone was observed once. The chain recombines TRBV4-3 with TRBJ2-6; TRBD2 might be the D (6 bases). Per the germline V gene, CDR1 is LGHNA and CDR2 is YSLEER. The CDR3 is 16 residues long. Trimming pared 3 bases from V and 0 bases from J, leaving 9 bases between. CDR3 DNA: TGCGCCAGCAGCCAGGAGGGACCCTCTGGGGCCAACGTCCTGACTTTC. Amino acid sequence: CASSQEGPSGANVLTF.

The rearrangement joins TRBV7-6 to TRBJ1-3; D gene uncertain. Trimming pared 5 bases from V and 0 bases from J, leaving 17 bases between. CDR3 length equals 17 residues. CDR1 and CDR2 (germline): SGHVS, FNYEAQ. CDR3 nucleotides: TGTGCCAGCAGCGCCCTATCCCCAGGCTCCTCTGGAAACACCATATATTTT. The encoded protein is CASSALSPGSSGNTIYF.

This chain connects TRBV4-3 to TRBJ2-1, with D unresolved. Germline CDR1 LGHNA, CDR2 YSLEER. V dropped 3 bases and J dropped 5 bases, with 14 bases sitting between them. CDR3 length equals 15 residues. The CDR3, as DNA: TGCGCCAGCAGCCAGGCCTATCCTCTCCACAATGAGCAGTTCTTC. Encoded protein: CASSQAYPLHNEQFF.

V and J are TRBV7-3 and TRBJ1-2; weak D call: TRBD1 (6 bases). The V gene lost 3 bases and the J gene lost 4 bases, with 15 bases spanning the gap. This CDR3 region has 15 residues. Germline CDR1 is SGHTA and CDR2 is FQGTGA. The chain's CDR3 is CASSLYPGVSYGYTF. CDR3 DNA: TGTGCCAGCAGCTTGTACCCAGGGGTCAGCTATGGCTACACCTTC.

The chain links TRBV6-5 to TRBJ2-7; D possibly corresponds to TRBD1 (5 bases). The germline V gene has CDR1 MNHEY and CDR2 SVGAGI. This CDR3 region has 14 residues. V gave up 4 bases and J gave up 0 bases, with 10 bases separating them. The CDR3 DNA follows: TGTGCCAGCAGTTCCCGACAGAGCTCCTACGAGCAGTACTTC. Translated, it gives CASSSRQSSYEQYF.

The chain links TRBV7-3 to TRBJ2-3; weak D call: TRBD1 (7 bases). Trimming removed 5 bases from V and 2 bases from J, with 23 bases in between. CDR1 is SGHTA, CDR2 FQGTGA, per germline. The CDR3 is 18 residues long. The CDR3 is CASSPSGGQTSYTDTQYF. DNA for the CDR3: TGTGCCAGCAGCCCGTCCGGGGGACAGACGAGTTACACAGATACGCAGTATTTT.

The chain is built from TRBV5-1 and TRBJ1-1; weak D call: TRBD1 (5 bases). CDR3 length: 16 residues. The V gene lost 5 bases and the J gene lost 1 base, with 18 bases spanning the gap. Germline values: CDR1 SGHRS, CDR2 YFSETQ. CDR3 sequence (DNA): TGCGCCAGCAGGCTTCAGGGAGGAGTGGCGAACACTGAAGCTTTCTTT. Protein: CASRLQGGVANTEAFF.

V gene TRBV2 combines with J gene TRBJ1-6; D remains ambiguous. Trimming left V 1 base short and J 0 bases short, with 13 bases between. This CDR3 has 18 amino acids. The V gene's germline CDR1 is SNHLY and CDR2 FYNNEI. This CDR3 is CASSEDGRRSSYNSPLHF. DNA of the CDR3: TGTGCCAGCAGTGAAGATGGACGGCGAAGCTCCTATAATTCACCCCTCCACTTT.

The V gene is TRBV6-6, the J gene TRBJ1-2, with TRBD1 identical over 8 bases. This CDR3 region has 15 residues. The V gene's germline CDR1 is MNHNY and CDR2 SVGAGI (reference sequence). V shed 0 bases, J shed 6 bases, and the junction held 6 bases outside the gene matches. As DNA, the CDR3 is TGTGCCAGCAGTTACTCCGGACAGGGAACGGATGGCTACACCTTC. Protein: CASSYSGQGTDGYTF.

This clone appeared once. This sequence joins TRBV6-5 and TRBJ2-1; 8 bases map to TRBD1. The J segment lost 7 bases and the V segment lost 6 bases, leaving 11 bases of the junction unmatched. There are 15 residues in the CDR3. CDR1 is MNHEY, CDR2 SVGAGI, per germline. CDR3 sequence: CASRLLGTGENEQFF. The CDR3 DNA is TGTGCCAGCAGGCTACTCGGGACAGGAGAGAATGAGCAGTTCTTC.

This chain joins TRBV7-9 and TRBJ2-7; D gene ambiguous. CDR3 length equals 13 residues. Trimming shortened V by 1 base and J by 6 bases, and 10 bases separated the two germline ends. CDR1 and CDR2 from the germline V gene are SEHNR and FQNEAQ (reference sequence). The DNA of the CDR3 is TGTGCCAGCAGCTTAGATCCGTTTCGCGAGCAGTACTTC. Protein product: CASSLDPFREQYF. Full variable domain (remainder filled in from reference TRBV7-9 and TRBJ2-7): DTGVSQNPRHKITKRGQNVTFRCDPISEHNRLYWYRQTLGQGPEFLTYFQNEAQLEKSRLLSDRFSAERPKGSFSTLEIQRTEQGDSAMYLCASSLDPFREQYFGPGTRLTVT.

This chain joins TRBV9 and TRBJ2-3; D tentatively reads TRBD1 or TRBD2 (6 bases each). V lost 4 bases to trimming and J lost 3 bases, with 21 bases between them. Germline V gene data show CDR1 as SGDLS and CDR2 as YYNGEE. The length of the CDR3 is 17 residues. This CDR3 reads CASSPSVRGRLTDTQYF. The CDR3 bases are TGTGCCAGCAGCCCGAGCGTGAGGGGGAGGTTAACAGATACGCAGTATTTT.

This chain uses TRBV15 with TRBJ2-2; 7 nucleotides match TRBD2. The CDR3 is 14 residues long. Germline CDR1 and CDR2: LNHNV and YYDKDF (reference sequence). J gave up 1 base and V 8 bases, and 4 bases lay outside the gene matches. Written as DNA, the CDR3 is TGTGCCACCTCCCTAGCGGTGAACACCGGGGAGCTGTTTTTT. Amino acid sequence: CATSLAVNTGELFF.

This clone was counted a single time. The gene calls are TRBV27 and TRBJ1-6, with D unresolved. Trimming pared 3 bases from V and 0 bases from J, leaving 6 bases between. CDR3 length: 15 residues. From germline, CDR1 is MNHEY and CDR2 SMNVEV (reference sequence). In DNA, the CDR3 is TGTGCCAGCAGTTTTAGGAGCTCCTATAATTCACCCCTCCACTTT. Its translation: CASSFRSSYNSPLHF.

This chain joins TRBV5-6 and TRBJ2-3, with D perhaps matching TRBD2 (6 bases). Germline V gene sequence: CDR1 SGHDT, CDR2 YYEEEE. Trimming removed 3 bases from V and 0 bases from J, with 11 bases in between. The CDR3 has 15 residues. The CDR3 DNA is TGTGCCAGCAGCTCCGGGACTGGAAGCACAGATACGCAGTATTTT. This sequence encodes CASSSGTGSTDTQYF.

This chain joins TRBV7-8 and TRBJ2-5; 9 bases align to TRBD1. The J segment lost 5 bases and the V segment lost 5 bases, leaving 12 bases of the junction unmatched. Germline lookup yields CDR1 SGHVS and CDR2 FQNEAQ. The CDR3 totals 16 residues. CDR3 in DNA: TGTGCCAGCAGCCCCCCGCTGAGGACAGGGGTCGAGACCCAGTACTTC. This encodes CASSPPLRTGVETQYF.

The CDR3 is CASSVANGGSETQYF. The CDR3 nucleotides read TGTGCCAGCAGCGTAGCTAACGGCGGTTCGGAGACCCAGTACTTC. The V gene is TRBV9, the J gene TRBJ2-5; D not resolved. The CDR3 sequence is 15 residues long. V was clipped by 0 bases and J by 5 bases, with 14 bases between them. The germline CDR1 and CDR2 sequences are SGDLS and YYNGEE.

The chain combines TRBV19 with TRBJ2-3; 11 bases match TRBD2. Germline-derived CDR1 and CDR2 are LNHDA and SQIVND (reference sequence). CDR3 length: 15 amino acids. The J segment lost 2 bases and the V segment lost 5 bases, leaving 3 bases of the junction unmatched. The DNA for the CDR3 is TGTGCCAGTAGTGGTAGCGGGAGGGACACAGATACGCAGTATTTT. Translating it yields CASSGSGRDTDTQYF. The whole variable domain, filled in from reference TRBV19 and TRBJ2-3, reads DGGITQSPKYLFRKEGQNVTLSCEQNLNHDAMYWYRQDPGQGLRLIYYSQIVNDFQKGDIAEGYSVSREKKESFPLTVTSAQKNPTAFYLCASSGSGRDTDTQYFGPGTRLTVL.

This clone was counted once. The V gene is TRBV18, the J gene TRBJ1-1, with D hard to call. Germline V gene sequence: CDR1 KGHSH, CDR2 LQKENI. CDR3 length: 14 amino acids. Trimming removed 3 bases at V and 1 base at J, with 9 bases between. CDR3 sequence reads: CASSPLLGNTEAFF. In nucleotides, the CDR3 is TGTGCCAGCTCACCTCTCCTAGGGAACACTGAAGCTTTCTTT. Full variable domain (remainder filled in from reference TRBV18 and TRBJ1-1): NAGVMQNPRHLVRRRGQEARLRCSPMKGHSHVYWYRQLPEEGLKFMVYLQKENIIDESGMPKERFSAEFPKEGPSILRIQQVVRGDSAAYFCASSPLLGNTEAFFGQGTRLTVV.

This clone showed up just once. The chain uses TRBV7-5 and TRBJ1-2; the D call TRBD1 from the table was never checked on the DNA. TRBV7-5 is a recognized pseudogene. This CDR3 is built from 20 residues. The DNA for the CDR3 is TGTGCCAGAAGCTTAGCGAGACAGGGGTGTATTGATTATCTTAACTATGGCTACACCTTC. Encoded protein: CARSLARQGCIDYLNYGYTF.

V usage is TRBV27 and J usage is TRBJ2-3; D is unresolved. This CDR3 has 14 residues. V was trimmed by 6 bases and J by 0 bases, leaving 10 bases between them. The germline gives CDR1 MNHEY, CDR2 SMNVEV (reference sequence). CDR3 DNA: TGTGCCAGCAGGTGGTTACCTAGCACAGATACGCAGTATTTT. It codes for CASRWLPSTDTQYF.

This chain connects TRBV13 to TRBJ1-4; D call uncertain. V was cut by 4 bases and J by 4 bases, with 7 bases left in between. Germline V gene lookup returns CDR1 PRHDT and CDR2 FYEKMQ (reference sequence). CDR3 length equals 13 residues. In nucleotides, the CDR3 is TGTGCCAGCAGCTCTCTGCTTAATGAAAAACTGTTTTTT. This translates into CASSSLLNEKLFF.

V and J are TRBV11-1 and TRBJ1-2; TRBD1 might be the D (5 bases). This CDR3 region has 13 residues. V was trimmed by 5 bases and J by 4 bases, leaving 11 bases between them. Looked up from germline, CDR1 is SGHAT and CDR2 is FQDESV (reference sequence). The CDR3 DNA is TGTGCCAGCAGCCTACCGGACACCTATGGCTACACCTTC. This encodes CASSLPDTYGYTF.

J is TRBJ2-1 and V is TRBV2, with 10 bases that match TRBD2. The V segment lost 4 bases and the J segment 10 bases; nucleotides outside the gene matches: 10. Germline V lookup: CDR1 SNHLY, CDR2 FYNNEI. The CDR3 length is 15 residues. The CDR3 loop is CASSVESGRAQEQFF. The CDR3 DNA reads TGTGCCAGCAGTGTCGAGAGCGGGAGGGCCCAGGAGCAGTTCTTC.

The V gene is TRBV19, the J gene TRBJ2-5, with TRBD2 matching 9 bases. Germline CDR1 and CDR2: LNHDA and SQIVND (reference sequence). The V gene end was trimmed by 4 bases and the J gene end by 5 bases; junction bases not matched to a gene: 11. The CDR3 has 16 amino acids. CDR3 DNA: TGTGCCAGTAGTACAGTCAGCGGGGGGCCGCGGGAGACCCAGTACTTC. Its translation: CASSTVSGGPRETQYF.

The rearrangement uses TRBV6-1 and TRBJ2-7; a possible D gene is TRBD2 (6 bases). This CDR3 contains 17 residues. V was cut by 4 bases and J by 0 bases, with 19 bases left in between. CDR1 and CDR2 from the germline V gene are MNHNS and SASEGT. As DNA, the CDR3 is TGTGCCAGCAGTGCGGGACTTACTAAAAGCTCCTCCTACGAGCAGTACTTC. Translation: CASSAGLTKSSSYEQYF.